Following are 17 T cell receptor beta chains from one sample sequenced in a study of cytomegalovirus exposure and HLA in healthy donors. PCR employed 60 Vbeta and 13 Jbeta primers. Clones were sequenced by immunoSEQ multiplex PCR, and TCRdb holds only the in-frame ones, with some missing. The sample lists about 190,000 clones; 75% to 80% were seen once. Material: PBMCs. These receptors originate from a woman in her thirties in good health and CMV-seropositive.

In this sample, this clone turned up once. The CDR3 is CASSPTLAATEAFF. In DNA, the CDR3 is TGTGCCAGCTCACCGACCTTGGCGGCGACTGAAGCTTTCTTT. The rearrangement links TRBV18 to TRBJ1-1; no reliable D call. This CDR3 is 14 amino acids long. Trimming removed 3 bases from V and 5 bases from J, with 13 bases in between. The germline V gene encodes CDR1 KGHSH and CDR2 LQKENI.

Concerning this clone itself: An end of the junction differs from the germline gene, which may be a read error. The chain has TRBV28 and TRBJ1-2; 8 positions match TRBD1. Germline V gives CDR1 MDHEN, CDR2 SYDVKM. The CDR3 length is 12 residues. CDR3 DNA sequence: TGTGCCAGCAGAACGGGGACAGGCCTTCCCGTCTTC. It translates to CASRTGTGLPVF.

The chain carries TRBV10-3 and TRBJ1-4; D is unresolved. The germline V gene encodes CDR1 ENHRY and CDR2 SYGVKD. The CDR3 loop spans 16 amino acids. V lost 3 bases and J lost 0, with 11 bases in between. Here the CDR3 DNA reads TGTGCCATCAGTGAACGGACTGTTGCAACTAATGAAAAACTGTTTTTT. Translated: CAISERTVATNEKLFF.

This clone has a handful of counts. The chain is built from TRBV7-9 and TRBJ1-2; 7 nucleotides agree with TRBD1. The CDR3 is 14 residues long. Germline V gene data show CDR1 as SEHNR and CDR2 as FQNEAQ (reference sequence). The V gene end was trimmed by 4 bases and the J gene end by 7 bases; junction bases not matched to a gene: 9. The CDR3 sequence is CASSSTARQGGYTF. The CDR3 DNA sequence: TGTGCCAGCAGCTCTACCGCTAGACAGGGTGGCTACACCTTC.

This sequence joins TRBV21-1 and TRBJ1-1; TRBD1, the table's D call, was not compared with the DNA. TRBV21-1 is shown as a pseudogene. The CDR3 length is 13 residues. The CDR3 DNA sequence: TGTGCCATTTTGAGACAGGGAGGCACTGAAGCTTTCTTT. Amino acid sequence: CAILRQGGTEAFF.

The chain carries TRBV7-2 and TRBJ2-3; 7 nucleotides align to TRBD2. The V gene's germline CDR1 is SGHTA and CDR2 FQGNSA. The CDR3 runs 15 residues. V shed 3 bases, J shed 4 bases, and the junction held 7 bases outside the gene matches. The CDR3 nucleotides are TGTGCCAGCAGCTTTCGGGCGGGAGCGGCAGATACGCAGTATTTT. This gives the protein CASSFRAGAADTQYF.

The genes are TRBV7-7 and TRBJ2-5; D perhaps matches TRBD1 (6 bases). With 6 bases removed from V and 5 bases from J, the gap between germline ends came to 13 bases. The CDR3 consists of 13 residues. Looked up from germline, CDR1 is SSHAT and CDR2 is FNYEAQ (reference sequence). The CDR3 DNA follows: TGTGCCAGCAGGCCCGTCACAGGGGAGACCCAGTACTTC. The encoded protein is CASRPVTGETQYF.

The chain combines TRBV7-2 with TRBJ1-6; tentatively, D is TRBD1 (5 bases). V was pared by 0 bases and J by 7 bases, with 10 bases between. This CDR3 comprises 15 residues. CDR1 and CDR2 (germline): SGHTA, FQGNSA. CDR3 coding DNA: TGTGCCAGCAGCTTAGCGCAGGGATTCAATTCACCCCTCCACTTT. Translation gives CASSLAQGFNSPLHF.

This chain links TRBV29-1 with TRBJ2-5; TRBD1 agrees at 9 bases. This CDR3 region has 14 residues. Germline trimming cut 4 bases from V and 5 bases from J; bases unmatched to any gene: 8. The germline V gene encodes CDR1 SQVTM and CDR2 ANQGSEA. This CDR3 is CSVARYGTGETQYF. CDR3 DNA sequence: TGCAGCGTTGCCCGCTATGGGACAGGGGAGACCCAGTACTTC.

CDR3 residues: CATSRDQANMETQYF. The CDR3 DNA reads as TGTGCCACCAGCAGAGATCAGGCGAACATGGAGACCCAGTACTTC. The chain employs TRBV15 and TRBJ2-5, with D unclear. Germline V gene sequence: CDR1 LNHNV, CDR2 YYDKDF (reference sequence). The V end lost 0 bases, the J end lost 5 bases, and 13 bases lay between the germline ends. The CDR3 covers 15 residues.

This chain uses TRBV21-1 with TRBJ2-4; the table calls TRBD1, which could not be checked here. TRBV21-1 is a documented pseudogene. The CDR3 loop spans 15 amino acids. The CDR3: CASSRQVLAKNIQYF. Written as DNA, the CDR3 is TGTGCCAGCAGTCGACAGGTTCTAGCCAAAAACATTCAGTACTTC.

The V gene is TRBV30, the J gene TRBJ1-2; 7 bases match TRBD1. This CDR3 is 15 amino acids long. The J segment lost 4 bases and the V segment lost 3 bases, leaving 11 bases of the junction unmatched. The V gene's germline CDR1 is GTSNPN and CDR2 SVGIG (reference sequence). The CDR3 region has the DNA TGTGCCTGGAGGGGCCTAGGAGGGGGCGGCTATGGCTACACCTTC. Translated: CAWRGLGGGGYGYTF.

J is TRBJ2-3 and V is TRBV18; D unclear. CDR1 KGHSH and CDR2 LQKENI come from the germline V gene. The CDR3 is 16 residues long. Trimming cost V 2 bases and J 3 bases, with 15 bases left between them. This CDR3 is CASSPTTIHETDTQYF. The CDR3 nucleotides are TGTGCCAGCTCACCAACGACAATCCATGAGACAGATACGCAGTATTTT.

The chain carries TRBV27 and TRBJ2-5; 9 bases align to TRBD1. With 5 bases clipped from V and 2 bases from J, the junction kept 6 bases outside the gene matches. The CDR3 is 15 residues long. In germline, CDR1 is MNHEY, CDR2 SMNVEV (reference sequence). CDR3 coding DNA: TGTGCCAGCAGTCCAGACAGGGGGAGGCAAGAGACCCAGTACTTC. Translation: CASSPDRGRQETQYF.

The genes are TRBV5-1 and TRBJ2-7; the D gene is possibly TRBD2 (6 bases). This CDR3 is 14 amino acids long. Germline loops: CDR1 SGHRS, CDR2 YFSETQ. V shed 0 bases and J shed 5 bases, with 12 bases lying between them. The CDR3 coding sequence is TGCGCCAGCAGCTTGGGGGGAGGATTTGACGAGCAGTACTTC. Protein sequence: CASSLGGGFDEQYF.

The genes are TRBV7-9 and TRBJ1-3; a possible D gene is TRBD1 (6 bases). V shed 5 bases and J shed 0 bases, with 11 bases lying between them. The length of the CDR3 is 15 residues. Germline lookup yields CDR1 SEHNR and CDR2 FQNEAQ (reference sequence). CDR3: CASSPRDTSGNTIYF. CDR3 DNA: TGTGCCAGCAGCCCCCGGGACACCTCTGGAAACACCATATATTTT.

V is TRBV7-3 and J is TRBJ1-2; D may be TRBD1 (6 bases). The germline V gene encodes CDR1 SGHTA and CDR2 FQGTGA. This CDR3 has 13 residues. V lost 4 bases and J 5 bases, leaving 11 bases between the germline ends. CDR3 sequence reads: CASSWDNLYGYTF. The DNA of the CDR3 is TGTGCCAGCAGCTGGGACAACCTATATGGCTACACCTTC.